The sequence of this T cell receptor (beta chain) was determined in a study of T cell responses to AZD1222 COVID-19 vaccine. Study-wide findings and caveats: Donors, mostly white British, included more females; clonal diversity was possibly underestimated. Spike-wide vaccine-associated CD4 TCRs dominated at 160-218 and 743-854.

TCRdb's table, derived via immunoSEQ multiplex PCR, lists solely in-frame clones and lacks some. This repertoire shows 110,000 or so clones, 88% found once; its top ten account for about 6.5%. Germline assignment: CDR1 SEHNR and CDR2 FQNEAQ (reference sequence). CDR3 length equals 19 residues. The ends lost 5 bases at V and 6 bases at J; junction bases unmatched: 15. Note on this clone: Its antigen is unknown.

The TCR comes from an adult who received the AZD1222 COVID-19 vaccine. This sample comprised peripheral blood, obtained 28 days after the second AZD1222 dose. This chain joins TRBV7-9 and TRBJ2-3; TRBD2 agrees at 15 bases. The CDR3 sequence: CASSRPPPGLAGGRDTQYF. The CDR3 nucleotides read TGTGCCAGCAGCCGCCCCCCGCCGGGACTAGCGGGGGGCAGGGATACGCAGTATTTT.